The 21 T cell receptor beta chains presented below share a single source sample, sequenced in a study of shared clonotypes between healthy human individuals. Sequencing used immunoSEQ multiplex PCR; TCRdb keeps in-frame clones, though not all of them. This table has more than 2 million clones, about 95% appearing once. Positive CCR7 selection of CD45RO-negative cells yielded the naive CD8 cells, and terminally differentiated effector memory CD45RA+ cells were excluded. The specimen sequenced was naive CD8+ T cells sorted from blood. The receptors were gathered from a man in his late teens or twenties in good health.

The rearrangement joins TRBV6-5 to TRBJ1-2; 9 nucleotides match TRBD1. J was trimmed by 2 bases and V by 5 bases; bases with no gene match: 3. The CDR3 runs to 14 residues. Germline V gene sequence: CDR1 MNHEY, CDR2 SVGAGI. CDR3: CASSQTGGNYGYTF. CDR3 nucleotides: TGTGCCAGCAGTCAAACAGGGGGCAACTATGGCTACACCTTC.

V and J are TRBV14 and TRBJ2-7; maybe TRBD1 (5 bases). The CDR3 length is 14 residues. The germline CDR1 and CDR2 sequences are SGHDN and FVKESK. V was pared by 1 base and J by 5 bases, with 12 bases between. The CDR3 sequence is CASSQGGGPDEQYF. In DNA, the CDR3 is TGTGCCAGCAGCCAAGGGGGCGGACCTGACGAGCAGTACTTC.

This chain joins TRBV10-2 and TRBJ2-3; perhaps D is TRBD1 or TRBD2 (5 bases each). This CDR3 is built from 14 residues. Trimming removed 2 bases at V and 2 bases at J, with 8 bases between. The germline V gene has CDR1 WSHSY and CDR2 SAAADI. The CDR3 reads CASSEMGDTDTQYF. CDR3 coding DNA: TGCGCCAGCAGTGAGATGGGGGACACAGATACGCAGTATTTT.

The chain links TRBV2 to TRBJ2-3; TRBD1 might be the D (6 bases). The CDR3 runs to 13 residues. V was trimmed by 10 bases and J by 2 bases, leaving 13 bases between them. From germline, CDR1 is SNHLY and CDR2 FYNNEI. The CDR3 region has the DNA TGTGCCACCCGGACAGAGATCACAGATACGCAGTATTTT. Protein product: CATRTEITDTQYF.

J is TRBJ2-7 and V is TRBV10-2; 7 bases agree with TRBD1. V was pared by 5 bases and J by 2 bases, with 6 bases of the junction left unmatched. CDR1 and CDR2 from the germline V gene are WSHSY and SAAADI. The CDR3 covers 14 residues. In nucleotides, the CDR3 is TGCGCCAGCAGTTCCGGGACAGCGCCCTACGAGCAGTACTTC. Its translation is CASSSGTAPYEQYF.

This chain joins TRBV6-5 and TRBJ1-5; D unclear. CDR1 is MNHEY and CDR2 is SVGAGI in the germline V gene. Trimming pared 5 bases from V and 8 bases from J, leaving 16 bases between. This CDR3 is built from 14 residues. The CDR3 here is CASSPYRVPEPQHF. CDR3 in DNA: TGTGCCAGCAGTCCCTACCGGGTCCCGGAGCCCCAGCATTTT.

The rearrangement links TRBV4-1 to TRBJ1-5; no clear D. This CDR3 comprises 13 residues. Germline lookup yields CDR1 MGHRA and CDR2 YSYEKL. V was shortened by 5 bases and J by 10 bases, with 15 bases between the two germline ends. CDR3 loop: CASSAGLGYPQHF. The CDR3 coding sequence is TGCGCCAGCAGCGCGGGCCTCGGGTATCCCCAGCATTTT.

This clone was observed a single time. The CDR3 loop reads CASSHTENTEAFF. Here the CDR3 DNA reads TGTGCCAGCTCTCACACAGAGAACACTGAAGCTTTCTTT. V and J are TRBV18 and TRBJ1-1; D gene ambiguous. CDR3 length equals 13 residues. CDR1 and CDR2 from the germline V gene are KGHSH and LQKENI. The V end was cut by 6 bases, the J end by 1 base, with 9 bases between. Full variable domain (remainder filled in from reference TRBV18 and TRBJ1-1): NAGVMQNPRHLVRRRGQEARLRCSPMKGHSHVYWYRQLPEEGLKFMVYLQKENIIDESGMPKERFSAEFPKEGPSILRIQQVVRGDSAAYFCASSHTENTEAFFGQGTRLTVV.

The chain has TRBV6-5 and TRBJ1-2; tentative D call: TRBD1 (5 bases). This CDR3 is built from 14 residues. CDR1 MNHEY and CDR2 SVGAGI come from the germline V gene. V lost 6 bases and J lost 3, with 14 bases in between. This CDR3 is CASRLRSGYYGYTF. CDR3 nucleotide sequence: TGTGCCAGCAGGCTCAGGTCAGGGTACTATGGCTACACCTTC.

V usage is TRBV27 and J usage is TRBJ2-7; D ambiguous. There are 15 residues in the CDR3. V lost 3 bases to trimming and J lost 3 bases, with 15 bases between them. Per the germline V gene, CDR1 is MNHEY and CDR2 is SMNVEV (reference sequence). CDR3 sequence reads: CASSFGGPDIYEQYF. CDR3 DNA sequence: TGTGCCAGCAGTTTTGGCGGTCCAGACATCTACGAGCAGTACTTC.

The rearrangement links TRBV5-1 to TRBJ2-7; the D is unclear. The V gene lost 0 bases and the J gene lost 0 bases, with 7 bases spanning the gap. The CDR3 consists of 14 residues. Germline V lookup: CDR1 SGHRS, CDR2 YFSETQ. The CDR3 DNA reads TGCGCCAGCAGCTTGGAATCCCCCTCCTACGAGCAGTACTTC. Translation gives CASSLESPSYEQYF.

The chain employs TRBV6-6 and TRBJ1-2; D might be TRBD1 (5 bases). This CDR3 region has 12 residues. V was trimmed by 10 bases and J by 7 bases, leaving 16 bases between them. CDR1 and CDR2 (germline): MNHNY, SVGAGI (reference sequence). The CDR3 DNA sequence: TGTGCCACCCTTACCGGGGGGGGTGGCTACACCTTC. Its translation is CATLTGGGGYTF.

The V gene is TRBV28, the J gene TRBJ2-2, with 8 positions matching TRBD1. The germline CDR1 and CDR2 sequences are MDHEN and SYDVKM. The V gene end was trimmed by 2 bases and the J gene end by 1 base; junction bases not matched to a gene: 3. The CDR3 is 16 amino acids. This CDR3 reads CASSLPGQVNTGELFF. The CDR3 DNA reads as TGTGCCAGCAGTTTACCGGGACAGGTGAACACCGGGGAGCTGTTTTTT.

The count of this clone is one. The same CDR3 arises from other DNA sequences in this sample as well. The chain has TRBV27 and TRBJ2-1, with 10 bases lining up with TRBD2. This CDR3 spans 16 amino acids. Germline V gene sequence: CDR1 MNHEY, CDR2 SMNVEV (reference sequence). The trim removed 5 bases at V and 0 bases at J, leaving 4 bases unmatched. This CDR3 reads CASSLIAGGSYNEQFF. The DNA of the CDR3 is TGTGCCAGCAGTCTCATAGCGGGAGGCTCCTACAATGAGCAGTTCTTC.

This chain joins TRBV7-9 and TRBJ2-7; 8 nucleotides align to TRBD1. This CDR3 has 15 residues. J lost 4 bases, V lost 1 base, and 6 bases had no gene match. Germline values: CDR1 SEHNR, CDR2 FQNEAQ (reference sequence). The CDR3 DNA reads TGTGCCAGCAGCTTAGGGACAGGGAATAGGTACGAGCAGTACTTC. Amino acids: CASSLGTGNRYEQYF.

V is TRBV28 and J is TRBJ1-3; possibly TRBD1 for D (5 bases). Germline CDR1 is MDHEN and CDR2 is SYDVKM. V was clipped by 2 bases and J by 0 bases, with 14 bases between them. CDR3 size: 17 residues. The CDR3: CASSLVQGSVSGNTIYF. The CDR3 DNA reads TGTGCCAGCAGTTTAGTCCAGGGATCGGTCTCTGGAAACACCATATATTTT.

This clone occurred once. J is TRBJ2-5 and V is TRBV5-1; 10 nucleotides match TRBD2. The V gene's germline CDR1 is SGHRS and CDR2 YFSETQ. The CDR3 has 16 residues. The V gene end was trimmed by 0 bases and the J gene end by 3 bases; junction bases not matched to a gene: 5. CDR3 sequence reads: CASSLAVAGGEETQYF. CDR3 DNA sequence: TGCGCCAGCAGCTTGGCCGTAGCGGGGGGCGAAGAGACCCAGTACTTC.

This chain connects TRBV4-1 to TRBJ2-5; D is undetermined. V lost 0 bases and J lost 5, with 10 bases in between. This CDR3 has 14 residues. The germline V gene encodes CDR1 MGHRA and CDR2 YSYEKL. The CDR3 loop reads CASSQDRLDETQYF. CDR3 nucleotides: TGCGCCAGCAGCCAAGATAGGCTGGATGAGACCCAGTACTTC.

This chain uses TRBV6-1 with TRBJ2-7; TRBD1 matches at 9 bases. The CDR3 is made up of 16 amino acids. Germline V lookup: CDR1 MNHNS, CDR2 SASEGT. Trimming took 0 bases from V and 2 from J; bases not matched to a gene: 5. CDR3 coding DNA: TGTGCCAGCAGTGAAGCTACTAGGACAGGGGCCTACGAGCAGTACTTC. This codes for CASSEATRTGAYEQYF.

The chain uses TRBV4-3 and TRBJ2-1; the D is unclear. Germline V gene sequence: CDR1 LGHNA, CDR2 YSLEER. The CDR3 consists of 15 residues. Trimming shortened V by 0 bases and J by 9 bases, and 15 bases separated the two germline ends. DNA for the CDR3: TGCGCCAGCAGCCAAGATCCCGAAGTTATGGCTGAGCAGTTCTTC. This codes for CASSQDPEVMAEQFF.

This sequence joins TRBV7-8 and TRBJ2-3; the D gene is possibly TRBD2 (5 bases). Germline V gives CDR1 SGHVS, CDR2 FQNEAQ. Trimming left V 5 bases short and J 2 bases short, with 11 bases between. This CDR3 contains 14 residues. CDR3 residues: CASSPEGYTDTQYF. CDR3 nucleotide sequence: TGTGCCAGCAGCCCCGAGGGTTACACAGATACGCAGTATTTT.